This record looks at one TCR beta chain sequence and its context. One base away lies a much larger clone, so this may be a sequencing read error. The data stem from a study of read filtering for tumor transcriptome and immune sequencing. Study details: Whole-transcriptome libraries were prepared after DNase treatment.

The CDR3 runs to 14 residues. The ends were cut back, 2 bases at V and 7 bases at J, with 14 bases in the middle. Germline CDR1 LGHNT, CDR2 FRNRAP. This library used approximately 390 ng RNA and molecular barcoded adaptors spanning alpha/delta and beta/gamma chains. TCRdb reprocessed the reads via MiXCR and lists one record per CDR3 protein. The table records 75,000 to 90,000 distinct CDR3 sequences, 9% to 15% of them present only once. This chain uses TRBV12-5 with TRBJ2-5, with D maybe TRBD2 (6 bases). The material sequenced was a population of CD138-negative cells sorted from bone marrow. The sequence came from a donor at least 40 years old with multiple myeloma. The CDR3 is CASGLYGGQGTQYF. The CDR3 coding sequence is TGTGCTAGTGGTTTGTACGGGGGTCAGGGGACCCAGTACTTC.